This section outlines one T cell receptor (beta chain) sequence together with its context. Its specificity is not known. TCRdb used MiXCR to reprocess the reads, holding one entry per CDR3 protein. Here the sample spans some 600,000 distinct CDR3 sequences, approximately 24% being singletons. The data were obtained in a study of T cell repertoires in cytomegalovirus infection. General study findings and limits: HLA-C-restricted, CMV-specific TCR beta clonotypes were dominant ex vivo.

The CDR3 contains 13 residues. The germline gives CDR1 PRHDT, CDR2 FYEKMQ (reference sequence). Trimming pared 10 bases from V and 3 bases from J, leaving 16 bases between. The J gene is TRBJ2-7, the V gene TRBV13, with D perhaps matching TRBD2 (6 bases). This clonotype was obtained from a human donor in good health (CMV status not recorded). Some clones in this sample may be carry-over from other donors' samples. The sequenced sample was CD8+ T cells from PBMCs. The CDR3 nucleotides are TGTGCCACCGGGACTGTCCTATTCTACGAGCAGTACTTC. Residues: CATGTVLFYEQYF. Full variable domain (rest looked up from reference TRBV13 and TRBJ2-7): AAGVIQSPRHLIKEKRETATLKCYPIPRHDTVYWYQQGPGQDPQFLISFYEKMQSDKGSIPDRFSAQQFSDYHSELNMSSLELGDSALYFCATGTVLFYEQYFGPGTRLTVT.